This TCR beta chain came from a study of cytomegalovirus exposure and HLA in healthy donors. Study results and caveats: Analysis was carried out at a later point, and it linked a missense DCLRE1C variant to TCR beta V- and J-gene trimming. More clonal expansion characterized HLA-associated TCR beta chains than equally common others in a later analysis.

Turning to this clone: Its specificity is not known.

This CDR3 has 15 amino acids. Trimming cost V 5 bases and J 2 bases, with 12 bases left between them. Germline lookup yields CDR1 SNHLY and CDR2 FYNNEI. Researchers ran the PCR with 60 Vbeta and 13 Jbeta primers. Assay used: immunoSEQ multiplex PCR; TCRdb lists only in-frame clones, some missing. Among 140,000 or so clones listed, around 80% were seen once. The sample comprised PBMCs. This sequence joins TRBV2 and TRBJ1-4; D might be TRBD1 (5 bases). The receptor's source is a man aged 35 to 55 in good health and CMV-seronegative. As DNA, the CDR3 is TGTGCCAGCAGTAACACAGGTTCCACTAATGAAAAACTGTTTTTT. Translating gives CASSNTGSTNEKLFF.